This TCR beta chain stems from a study of shared clonotypes between healthy human individuals. Method: immunoSEQ multiplex PCR; TCRdb's copy keeps in-frame clones and lacks some. The sample gives 2 million to 2.5 million clones, roughly 94% of which show up once; 0.85% to 1.3% is in the top ten. The naive CD8 subset, CD45RO-negative cells positively selected for CCR7, excluded terminally differentiated effector memory CD45RA+ cells. A note on this clone: Its antigen is not known.

Overall study results and limits: Large depth notwithstanding, sorted-subset sequencing proved incomplete by rarefaction.

The specimen sequenced was naive CD8+ T cells sorted from blood. The receptor was isolated from a man between 18 and 29 years old in good health.

In nucleotides, the CDR3 is TGTGCCAGCAGTTTATTGGTGCCTAATGGGGGCACAGATACGCAGTATTTT. Amino acid sequence: CASSLLVPNGGTDTQYF. The chain couples TRBV27 to TRBJ2-3; D gene unclear. This CDR3 is 17 amino acids long. Germline V gene lookup returns CDR1 MNHEY and CDR2 SMNVEV (reference sequence). V lost 1 base and J 1 base, leaving 15 bases between the germline ends.